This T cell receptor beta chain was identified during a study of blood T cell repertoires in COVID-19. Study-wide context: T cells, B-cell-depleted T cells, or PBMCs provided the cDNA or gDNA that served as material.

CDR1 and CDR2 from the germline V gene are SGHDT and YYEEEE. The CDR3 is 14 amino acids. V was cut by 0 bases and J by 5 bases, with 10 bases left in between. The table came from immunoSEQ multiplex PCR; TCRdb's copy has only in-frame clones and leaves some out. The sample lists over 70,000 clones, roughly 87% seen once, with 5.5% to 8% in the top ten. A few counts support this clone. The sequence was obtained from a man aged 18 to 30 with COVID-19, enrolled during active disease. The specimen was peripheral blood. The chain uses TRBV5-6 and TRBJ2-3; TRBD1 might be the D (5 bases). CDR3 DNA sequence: TGTGCCAGCAGCTTGGCAGGGTCCAGAGATACGCAGTATTTT. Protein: CASSLAGSRDTQYF.